This T cell receptor beta chain was retrieved from a study of blood T cell repertoires in COVID-19. Study overall: Sites across the United States, Italy and Spain contributed samples from acute and convalescent COVID-19. PBMCs, B-cell-depleted T cells, or T cells provided the cDNA or gDNA that made up the material.

In the study's own analysis: For nucleated cells, counts were estimated from reference gene primer amplification. Generated by immunoSEQ multiplex PCR, the TCRdb table keeps only in-frame clones and is missing some. The V and J calls and clone size come from that table; D and trimming were worked out from the DNA. The sample lists fewer than 300,000 clones; approximately 86% were seen once. Ten or more counts support this clone. The germline V gene encodes CDR1 SGHNT and CDR2 YYREEE (reference sequence). V was pared by 2 bases and J by 5 bases, with 4 bases of the junction left unmatched. The CDR3 length is 15 residues.

The V and J genes are TRBV5-4 and TRBJ1-3, with 10 bases aligning to TRBD1. The clonotype was recovered from a woman in her twenties or thirties with acute or convalescent COVID-19. The source material was peripheral blood. This CDR3 reads CASSFEGQGRNTIYF. CDR3 sequence (DNA): TGTGCCAGCAGCTTTGAGGGACAGGGGCGAAACACCATATATTTT. The entire variable domain, with the rest obtained from reference TRBV5-4 and TRBJ1-3, is as follows: ETGVTQSPTHLIKTRGQQVTLRCSSQSGHNTVSWYQQALGQGPQFIFQYYREEENGRGNFPPRFSGLQFPNYSSELNVNALELDDSALYLCASSFEGQGRNTIYFGEGSWLTVV.